The T cell receptor beta chain under discussion was sequenced for a study of regulatory T cells in long-lasting Graves disease. Study at large: Over-5-year antithyroid drug use with positive TSH receptor antibodies defined persistent Graves' disease in the study.

Time point meaning: persistent/refractory GD, antithyroid drugs over 5 years with positive TRAb. Isolated PBMC RNA provided the starting material for the TCR library. Graves' disease diagnosis followed American Thyroid Association guidelines. Trimming stripped 5 bases from V and 4 bases from J, with 11 bases between. This CDR3 is 13 amino acids long. Germline V CDR1 and CDR2: LNHDA, SQIVND (reference sequence). General study points: Public clonotype sharing was higher in persistent than newly diagnosed patients. Study of thyroid tissue was not done, with only peripheral blood studied.

The TCR beta library used iRepertoire HTBI primers with Arm-PCR amplification of CDR3. TCRdb called the multiplex PCR reads again in MiXCR, with one record for every CDR3 protein. The sample lists around 400,000 distinct CDR3 sequences, 23% occurring once. This clonotype occurred a few times. Its matching antigen is unknown. The source of this sequence is a female donor with Graves disease. V usage is TRBV19 and J usage is TRBJ2-5; possibly TRBD1 for D (6 bases). This specimen was peripheral blood mononuclear cells (PBMCs), taken when the disease was refractory, from a patient treated with antithyroid drugs. The CDR3 DNA is TGTGCCAGTAGTCAGGGGATGCGAGAGACCCAGTACTTC. Protein sequence: CASSQGMRETQYF.